The rows below give T cell receptor beta chains drawn from one sample of a study of Graves' ophthalmopathy and Graves' hyperthyroidism. One entry per CDR3 protein results from TCRdb running MiXCR on the multiplex PCR reads. The sample includes about 230,000 distinct CDR3 sequences, roughly 50% of them seen just once. Sequenced sample: peripheral blood. Every receptor here comes from an adult man with Graves' ophthalmopathy. Both conserved end residues are part of each CDR3. A D gene is named only where the DNA matches it firmly. Some rows mark clone size as missing; the rest say once, few, many or name a class of expanded clone.

j_gene	v_gene	abundance	d_gene	CDR3aa	CDR3nt
TRBJ2-5	TRBV7-7	few	TRBD1	CASSWDRDQTQYF	TGTGCTAGCAGCTGGGACAGGGACCAGACCCAGTACTTC
TRBJ2-6	TRBV20-1	.	.	CSARVDKVLTF	TGCAGTGCTAGAGTGGACAAGGTCCTGACTTTC
TRBJ1-2	TRBV10-3	.	TRBD1	CAISESLGQGANYGYTF	TGTGCCATCAGTGAGTCCCTTGGACAGGGGGCAAACTATGGCTACACCTTC
TRBJ1-1	TRBV7-2	.	TRBD1	CASSLTTGVLGEAFF	TGTGCCAGCAGCTTAACGACAGGGGTTCTGGGGGAAGCTTTCTTT
TRBJ2-5	TRBV20-1	few	TRBD2	CSARDAASGIQETQYF	TGCAGTGCTAGAGATGCGGCTAGCGGGATCCAAGAGACCCAGTACTTC
TRBJ1-6	TRBV7-8	.	.	CASSFSPGLNSPLHF	TGTGCCAGCAGCTTCTCACCGGGCCTAAATTCACCCCTCCACTTT
TRBJ1-1	TRBV12-5	.	.	CASGLGSNTEAFF	TGTGCTAGTGGTTTGGGATCAAACACTGAAGCTTTCTTT
TRBJ1-6	TRBV20-1	.	TRBD1	CSARVAWTGGNNSPLHF	TGCAGTGCTAGGGTCGCTTGGACAGGGGGAAATAATTCACCCCTCCACTTT
TRBJ2-7	TRBV7-8	once	.	CASSPSRATLYEQYF	TGTGCCAGCAGCCCTTCCCGGGCTACTCTCTACGAGCAGTACTTC
TRBJ1-3	TRBV9	.	.	CASSVLADLSGNTIYF	TGTGCCAGCAGCGTTCTTGCTGATCTCTCTGGAAACACCATATATTTT
TRBJ1-5	TRBV20-1	many	.	CSARGDSQPQHF	TGCAGTGCTAGGGGGGATAGTCAGCCCCAGCATTTT
TRBJ1-5	TRBV19	few	TRBD1	CASRDRNQPQHF	TGTGCCAGTCGGGACAGGAATCAGCCCCAGCATTTT
TRBJ2-1	TRBV10-3	.	.	CASSPPVASRGGQFF	TGTGCCAGCTCACCACCGGTGGCTAGCAGGGGAGGGCAGTTCTTC
TRBJ1-5	TRBV29-1	.	.	CSVEGREGQPQHF	TGCAGCGTTGAAGGTCGGGAGGGTCAGCCCCAGCATTTT
TRBJ1-1	TRBV29-1	many	.	CSVEPRMNTEAFF	TGCAGCGTTGAACCACGGATGAACACTGAAGCTTTCTTT
TRBJ1-1	TRBV12-3/TRBV12-4	few	.	CASSKDRRTEAFF	TGTGCCAGCAGTAAGGACAGAAGGACTGAAGCTTTCTTT
TRBJ1-5	TRBV24-1	many	.	CATPLGGFRVSNQPQHF	TGTGCCACCCCCTTAGGTGGGTTCAGGGTCAGCAATCAGCCCCAGCATTTT
TRBJ2-5	TRBV29-1	few	TRBD1	CSVRIGTVETQYF	TGCAGCGTCCGGATCGGGACAGTGGAGACCCAGTACTTC